These 26 T cell receptor beta chains were all obtained from the same sample, sequenced in a study of blood T cell repertoires in COVID-19. The assay was immunoSEQ multiplex PCR, and TCRdb's table has in-frame clones only and misses some. The sample consists of 200,000 to 250,000 clones, 86% of them appearing once. The sample consisted of PBMCs or T cells enriched from blood (not recorded which). The receptor set was obtained from a woman between 25 and 40 years old who had been exposed to COVID-19.

The J gene is TRBJ1-1, the V gene TRBV28, with D hard to call. Deletions cut 5 bases from V and 6 bases from J, with 13 bases between. The germline gives CDR1 MDHEN, CDR2 SYDVKM. The CDR3 covers 13 residues. The CDR3 reads CASSLSPSPEAFF. The DNA of the CDR3 is TGTGCCAGCAGTCTCTCCCCCTCCCCTGAAGCTTTCTTT.

This chain uses TRBV6-2 or TRBV6-3 with TRBJ1-1; 7 nucleotides align to TRBD1. V shed 6 bases, J shed 0 bases, and the junction held 10 bases outside the gene matches. There are 16 residues in the CDR3. Germline CDR1 reads MNHEY; CDR2 reads SVGEGT. The CDR3 sequence: CASSIHPGTVNTEAFF. The DNA for the CDR3 is TGTGCCAGCAGCATCCATCCCGGGACAGTGAACACTGAAGCTTTCTTT.

Only one count was recorded for this clone. The CDR3 here is CASSIGTTHGYTF. The DNA of the CDR3 is TGTGCCAGCAGCATAGGGACAACCCATGGCTACACCTTC. The chain joins TRBV25-1 to TRBJ1-2; maybe TRBD1 (6 bases). Germline V gene data show CDR1 as MGHDK and CDR2 as SYGVNS. This CDR3 spans 13 amino acids. Trimming removed 6 bases at V and 6 bases at J, with 14 bases between.

The V and J genes are TRBV18 and TRBJ2-3; tentatively, D is TRBD1 (6 bases). Germline V gene sequence: CDR1 KGHSH, CDR2 LQKENI. V gave up 6 bases and J gave up 8 bases, with 18 bases separating them. The CDR3 spans 14 residues. The chain's CDR3 is CASSPGQRGATQYF. Here the CDR3 DNA reads TGTGCCAGCTCGCCTGGACAGAGGGGCGCTACGCAGTATTTT.

This chain links TRBV2 with TRBJ1-1; TRBD1 matches 8 bases. This CDR3 region has 17 residues. CDR1 is SNHLY and CDR2 is FYNNEI in the germline V gene. Trimming took 6 bases from V and 1 from J; bases not matched to a gene: 13. CDR3 sequence: CASSDSGQGWRNTEAFF. CDR3 bases: TGTGCCAGCAGCGACTCCGGACAGGGTTGGAGGAACACTGAAGCTTTCTTT.

CDR3: CASSYRDRGFYNEQFF. The CDR3 DNA reads as TGTGCCAGCAGCTACCGGGACAGGGGGTTCTACAATGAGCAGTTCTTC. The chain recombines TRBV7-8 with TRBJ2-1; TRBD1 matches 11 bases. The J segment lost 3 bases and the V segment lost 4 bases, leaving 5 bases of the junction unmatched. The CDR3 spans 16 residues. CDR1 is SGHVS and CDR2 is FQNEAQ in the germline V gene. Full variable domain (rest looked up from reference TRBV7-8 and TRBJ2-1): GAGVSQSPRYKVAKRGQDVALRCDPISGHVSLFWYQQALGQGPEFLTYFQNEAQLDKSGLPSDRFFAERPEGSVSTLKIQRTQQEDSAVYLCASSYRDRGFYNEQFFGPGTRLTVL.

This chain uses TRBV14 with TRBJ2-7, with D unclear. CDR3 size: 14 residues. V was shortened by 1 base and J by 0 bases, with 7 bases between the two germline ends. Germline loops: CDR1 SGHDN, CDR2 FVKESK. The CDR3 protein is CASSQGWSSYEQYF. The CDR3 coding sequence is TGTGCCAGCAGCCAAGGGTGGAGCTCCTACGAGCAGTACTTC.

This clone has only one observation. This sequence joins TRBV2 and TRBJ1-2; a weak D match, TRBD1 (5 bases). The germline V gene has CDR1 SNHLY and CDR2 FYNNEI. The CDR3 loop spans 15 amino acids. Deletions cut 1 base from V and 4 bases from J, with 13 bases between. The CDR3: CASSEGWQGVYGYTF. The CDR3 DNA reads as TGTGCCAGCAGTGAAGGTTGGCAGGGTGTCTATGGCTACACCTTC.

This rearrangement joins TRBV10-3 to TRBJ2-7; TRBD1 is a possible D gene (6 bases). The CDR3 has 12 residues. The V end lost 5 bases, the J end lost 6 bases, and 11 bases lay between the germline ends. The germline V gene encodes CDR1 ENHRY and CDR2 SYGVKD. The CDR3 DNA reads as TGTGCCATCAGTCTCGACAGGTCCGAGCAGTACTTC. Translation: CAISLDRSEQYF.

The genes are TRBV2 and TRBJ1-1; D unclear. The CDR3 runs to 14 residues. V lost 5 bases and J 5 bases, leaving 15 bases between the germline ends. Germline CDR1 is SNHLY and CDR2 is FYNNEI. CDR3 sequence: CASSLDSHRTEAFF. Here the CDR3 DNA reads TGTGCCAGCAGTCTTGACTCACACCGGACTGAAGCTTTCTTT. The full variable domain, its missing parts supplied by reference TRBV2 and TRBJ1-1, is EPEVTQTPSHQVTQMGQEVILRCVPISNHLYFYWYRQILGQKVEFLVSFYNNEISEKSEIFDDQFSVERPDGSNFTLKIRSTKLEDSAMYFCASSLDSHRTEAFFGQGTRLTVV.

This chain uses TRBV11-2 with TRBJ2-3; D perhaps matches TRBD2 (5 bases). This CDR3 has 14 residues. Per germline, CDR1 SGHAT and CDR2 FQNNGV. The V gene lost 4 bases and the J gene lost 3 bases, with 11 bases spanning the gap. CDR3 residues: CASSYHRRTDTQYF. For the CDR3, the DNA is TGTGCCAGCAGCTATCATAGGAGGACAGATACGCAGTATTTT.

J is TRBJ2-7 and V is TRBV5-5; possible D gene TRBD1, 5 bases. The germline CDR1 and CDR2 sequences are SGHKS and YYEKEE (reference sequence). The CDR3 spans 15 residues. The V end lost 4 bases, the J end lost 1 base, and 15 bases lay between the germline ends. The CDR3 spells CASSDGPGRSYEQYF. The CDR3 bases are TGTGCCAGCAGCGATGGACCAGGGCGTTCCTACGAGCAGTACTTC.

The J gene is TRBJ2-3, the V gene TRBV7-8; D may be TRBD2 (5 bases). The CDR3 has 14 amino acids. Looked up from germline, CDR1 is SGHVS and CDR2 is FQNEAQ. The germline V and J ends were trimmed by 5 bases and 4 bases, with 13 bases remaining between them. For the CDR3, the DNA is TGTGCCAGCAGCGAGTCGGGAAATCCAGATACGCAGTATTTT. Residues: CASSESGNPDTQYF.

The V and J genes are TRBV7-9 and TRBJ2-1; D possibly corresponds to TRBD2 (5 bases). CDR1 is SEHNR, CDR2 FQNEAQ, per germline (reference sequence). V lost 5 bases and J lost 4, with 12 bases in between. The CDR3 has 14 amino acids. In DNA, the CDR3 is TGTGCCAGCAGCCGCGGACGGGGATACAATGAGCAGTTCTTC. Protein product: CASSRGRGYNEQFF.

The gene calls are TRBV9 and TRBJ2-2; D possibly corresponds to TRBD1 (6 bases). V lost 5 bases, J lost 5 bases, and 19 bases lay in between. This CDR3 is 16 amino acids long. Germline V gene data show CDR1 as SGDLS and CDR2 as YYNGEE. Here the CDR3 reads CASRDTGLGTTGELFF. Written as DNA, the CDR3 is TGTGCCAGCAGAGACACAGGGCTGGGGACGACCGGGGAGCTGTTTTTT.

The gene calls are TRBV3-1 (or the pseudogene TRBV3-2) and TRBJ1-2; 10 nucleotides agree with TRBD1. The V gene's germline CDR1 is LGHDT and CDR2 YNNKEL (reference sequence). The trim removed 7 bases at V and 3 bases at J, leaving 2 bases unmatched. CDR3 size: 13 residues. This CDR3 reads CASTTGGYYGYTF. The CDR3 DNA is TGTGCCAGCACGACAGGGGGCTACTATGGCTACACCTTC.

The chain carries TRBV5-1 and TRBJ1-2, with 8 bases aligning to TRBD1. V lost 0 bases and J lost 1; bases outside the gene matches: 5. CDR1 SGHRS and CDR2 YFSETQ come from the germline V gene. The CDR3 is made up of 16 amino acids. The CDR3 here is CASSLARGPGNYGYTF. CDR3 nucleotide sequence: TGCGCCAGCAGCTTGGCCAGGGGGCCGGGTAACTATGGCTACACCTTC.

This clone was observed a handful of times. The sample has other DNA sequences that encode this CDR3 too. The chain carries TRBV5-1 and TRBJ1-3, with no clear D. The germline V gene encodes CDR1 SGHRS and CDR2 YFSETQ. Trimming took off 0 bases at V and 0 bases at J, with 4 bases between the two ends. This CDR3 is built from 14 residues. The CDR3 DNA reads as TGCGCCAGCAGCTTGGGAGGCTCTGGAAACACCATATATTTT. It codes for CASSLGGSGNTIYF.

The V gene is TRBV6-5, the J gene TRBJ1-2, with D perhaps TRBD1 (5 bases). Germline V gene lookup returns CDR1 MNHEY and CDR2 SVGAGI. CDR3 size: 14 residues. Trimming left V 1 base short and J 4 bases short, with 10 bases between. CDR3 bases: TGTGCCAGCAGTTACTATAAGGGGTCCTATGGCTACACCTTC. Translating it yields CASSYYKGSYGYTF.

The chain is built from TRBV7-9 and TRBJ1-1; no reliable D call. V lost 3 bases to trimming and J lost 0 bases, with 5 bases between them. The CDR3 spans 13 residues. Germline V gene sequence: CDR1 SEHNR, CDR2 FQNEAQ (reference sequence). CDR3 nucleotide sequence: TGTGCCAGCAGCTTGGCATTGAACACTGAAGCTTTCTTT. This sequence encodes CASSLALNTEAFF.

As DNA, the CDR3 is TGCGCCAGCAGCTGGCTAGCGGGGGGGCCCCACGAGCAGTACTTC. Its translation is CASSWLAGGPHEQYF. The genes are TRBV5-1 and TRBJ2-7; 12 nucleotides agree with TRBD2. Germline-derived CDR1 and CDR2 are SGHRS and YFSETQ. CDR3 length: 15 residues. The junction had 6 bases not matched to a gene; V was cut back by 3 bases and J by 5 bases.

The table lists this clone with a count of one. This chain uses TRBV18 with TRBJ2-7; 8 positions agree with TRBD1. Germline loops: CDR1 KGHSH, CDR2 LQKENI. The length of the CDR3 is 15 residues. V was clipped by 0 bases and J by 6 bases; unmatched bases: 7. The CDR3 protein is CASSPPQGVGAEQYF. Here the CDR3 DNA reads TGTGCCAGCTCACCACCACAGGGGGTAGGTGCCGAGCAGTACTTC.

The chain couples TRBV4-2 to TRBJ1-5; D is possibly TRBD1 (6 bases). Trimming removed 3 bases from V and 4 bases from J, with 13 bases in between. This CDR3 has 15 amino acids. CDR1 is LGHNA and CDR2 is YNFKEQ in the germline V gene. The CDR3 DNA reads as TGTGCCAGCAGCCAGACAGGAGCCCGGAATCAGCCCCAGCATTTT. Translation: CASSQTGARNQPQHF.

The chain is built from TRBV5-1 and TRBJ1-5; 7 bases match TRBD1. The CDR3 sequence is 14 residues long. The J segment lost 3 bases and the V segment lost 3 bases, leaving 3 bases of the junction unmatched. Germline CDR1 is SGHRS and CDR2 is YFSETQ. DNA for the CDR3: TGCGCCAGCAGCTGGACAGGTCCCAATCAGCCCCAGCATTTT. It specifies CASSWTGPNQPQHF.

The genes are TRBV28 and TRBJ1-2, with D unclear. V was trimmed by 2 bases and J by 2 bases, leaving 6 bases between them. CDR3 size: 13 residues. In germline, CDR1 is MDHEN, CDR2 SYDVKM. As DNA, the CDR3 is TGTGCCAGCAGTTTAGGGCAGAACTATGGCTACACCTTC. Translation gives CASSLGQNYGYTF.

The V and J genes are TRBV10-1 and TRBJ1-3, with D perhaps matching TRBD1 (6 bases). Deletions cut 2 bases from V and 8 bases from J, with 13 bases between. The CDR3 length is 14 residues. Germline assignment: CDR1 WNHNN and CDR2 SYGVQD (reference sequence). The CDR3 nucleotides read TGCGCCAGCAGTGAGACAGGGACGACGGACACCATATATTTT. Residues: CASSETGTTDTIYF.